One and the same sample provided the 22 T cell receptor beta chains below, sequenced in a study of cytomegalovirus exposure and HLA in healthy donors (dated 2017 in TCRdb). The protocol used for the library was the immunoSEQ multiplex PCR assay. For the multiplex PCR, a mixture combining 60 forward primers for TCR Vbeta segments and 13 reverse primers for TCR Jbeta segments was used. TCRdb provides this immuneACCESS table in a form limited to in-frame rearrangements. Some clones are lacking; in checked studies, under half of them reflect an unresolved V gene, and why the rest are absent is not known. The table for this sample lists 150,000 to 200,000 clones; about 79% of them were counted only once. The top ten hold more than 12% of the sample. Sequenced sample: PBMCs. These receptors came from a man over 45 in good health and CMV-seropositive.

The chain carries TRBV19 and TRBJ2-1; D is ambiguous. CDR1 is LNHDA, CDR2 SQIVND, per germline (reference sequence). There are 16 residues in the CDR3. V was trimmed by 2 bases and J by 10 bases, leaving 21 bases between them. The CDR3 DNA reads as TGTGCCAGTAGTATATTCTTGAGGTCTGTGGGTAGGGAGCAGTTCTTC. Protein: CASSIFLRSVGREQFF.

V is TRBV4-3 and J is TRBJ1-4; D gene ambiguous. The CDR3 totals 16 residues. Trimming shortened V by 0 bases and J by 5 bases, and 13 bases separated the two germline ends. Germline values: CDR1 LGHNA, CDR2 YSLEER. This CDR3 reads CASSQDLTAFNEKLFF. The CDR3 region has the DNA TGCGCCAGCAGCCAAGATCTAACAGCCTTCAATGAAAAACTGTTTTTT.

The chain has TRBV9 and TRBJ1-2; 7 bases fit TRBD1. The CDR3 extends over 16 amino acids. V lost 4 bases to trimming and J lost 5 bases; unmatched junction nucleotides: 14. CDR1 and CDR2 (germline): SGDLS, YYNGEE. CDR3 sequence: CASSSTGVAGGYGYTF. The CDR3 DNA follows: TGTGCCAGCAGCTCCACCGGGGTGGCAGGGGGTTATGGCTACACCTTC.

Details on this clone: This specimen includes other DNA sequences encoding the same CDR3. The genes are TRBV5-1 and TRBJ2-1; 11 bases fit TRBD1. V trimming: 5 bases; J trimming: 7 bases; junction bases outside the gene matches: 5. Germline lookup yields CDR1 SGHRS and CDR2 YFSETQ. This CDR3 comprises 14 residues. Here the CDR3 reads CASSLDRGLNEQFF. CDR3 coding DNA: TGCGCCAGCAGTCTGGACAGGGGGCTAAATGAGCAGTTCTTC.

The chain is built from TRBV21-1 and TRBJ1-2. TRBV21-1 is flagged as a pseudogene. The length of the CDR3 is 12 residues. DNA of the CDR3: TGTGCCAGCAGCAAAGTTCGGGATGGCTACACCTTC. It specifies CASSKVRDGYTF.

The V gene is TRBV27, the J gene TRBJ2-3, with 12 positions matching TRBD2. V was clipped by 5 bases and J by 4 bases; unmatched bases: 10. The CDR3 consists of 17 residues. The V gene's germline CDR1 is MNHEY and CDR2 SMNVEV (reference sequence). The CDR3 region is CASSLRTSGDGADTQYF. The CDR3 DNA is TGTGCCAGCAGTCTTCGGACTAGCGGGGATGGGGCAGATACGCAGTATTTT.

The chain joins TRBV4-2 to TRBJ2-3; maybe TRBD1 (5 bases). V was shortened by 4 bases and J by 5 bases, with 10 bases between the two germline ends. This CDR3 comprises 13 residues. CDR1 is LGHNA and CDR2 is YNFKEQ in the germline V gene. The CDR3 coding sequence is TGTGCCAGCAGCCGGATAGGGGAAGATACGCAGTATTTT. Its protein product is CASSRIGEDTQYF.

The chain links TRBV6-5 to TRBJ2-5; TRBD1 matches 7 bases. The DNA end favors TRBJ2-7, so the J call may be wrong. The CDR3 totals 15 residues. From germline, CDR1 is MNHEY and CDR2 SVGAGI. CDR3 protein: CASSRKTGQTDEQYF. CDR3 DNA: TGTGCCAGCAGTCGTAAGACAGGGCAAACGGACGAGCAGTACTTC.

The chain is built from TRBV28 and TRBJ2-5; D is uncertain. TRBJ2-7 matches the DNA end more closely, so the J call is doubtful. Germline assignment: CDR1 MDHEN and CDR2 SYDVKM. This CDR3 is built from 11 residues. Here the CDR3 DNA reads TGTGCCAGCAGGAGCCTTACCGAGCAGTACTTC. Amino acids: CASRSLTEQYF.

This rearrangement joins TRBV7-6 to TRBJ1-6, with 7 bases aligning to TRBD1. The germline CDR1 and CDR2 sequences are SGHVS and FNYEAQ. The CDR3 is made up of 18 amino acids. The ends lost 3 bases at V and 0 bases at J; junction bases unmatched: 8. CDR3 in DNA: TGTGCCAGCAGCTTGGCCGGGACAGCTAGCTCCTATAATTCACCCCTCCACTTT. This sequence encodes CASSLAGTASSYNSPLHF.

CDR3 coding DNA: TGCGCCAGCAGCCAACTGGGGGGTGGTGCTGAAGCTTTCTTT. Residues: CASSQLGGGAEAFF. V gene TRBV4-1 combines with J gene TRBJ1-1; perhaps TRBD1 as D (5 bases). Per germline, CDR1 MGHRA and CDR2 YSYEKL. This CDR3 contains 14 residues. V dropped 2 bases and J dropped 6 bases, with 13 bases sitting between them.

The V gene is TRBV9, the J gene TRBJ2-7, with D perhaps TRBD2 (5 bases). With 4 bases removed from V and 9 bases from J, the gap between germline ends came to 20 bases. Germline CDR1 and CDR2: SGDLS and YYNGEE. This CDR3 is 14 amino acids long. The CDR3 loop is CASSPSRVPTWQYF. CDR3 coding DNA: TGTGCCAGCAGCCCTTCGAGGGTACCAACATGGCAGTACTTC.

Turning to this clone: Other DNA sequences within the sample encode an identical CDR3. V is TRBV28 and J is TRBJ2-1; 13 nucleotides line up with TRBD2. Per the germline V gene, CDR1 is MDHEN and CDR2 is SYDVKM. Germline trimming cut 6 bases from V and 6 bases from J; bases unmatched to any gene: 5. The CDR3 totals 15 residues. The CDR3 here is CASRETSGGANEQFF. For the CDR3, the DNA is TGTGCCAGCAGGGAAACTAGCGGGGGGGCCAATGAGCAGTTCTTC.

A single count supports this clone. The genes are TRBV28 and TRBJ2-2; TRBD2 is a possible D gene (5 bases). Germline CDR1 MDHEN, CDR2 SYDVKM. Trimming left V 5 bases short and J 3 bases short, with 7 bases between. The length of the CDR3 is 13 residues. CDR3 amino acids: CASSGRDTGELFF. The CDR3 DNA is TGTGCCAGCAGTGGGCGGGACACCGGGGAGCTGTTTTTT.

The V gene is TRBV5-4, the J gene TRBJ2-1; 7 bases line up with TRBD2. With 4 bases clipped from V and 4 bases from J, the junction kept 8 bases outside the gene matches. CDR3 size: 15 residues. CDR1 and CDR2 from the germline V gene are SGHNT and YYREEE (reference sequence). The CDR3 nucleotides read TGTGCCAGCAGCGGCCACCGGGACTATTACAATGAGCAGTTCTTC. It codes for CASSGHRDYYNEQFF.

The V gene is TRBV2, the J gene TRBJ1-5, with TRBD1 identical over 7 bases. This CDR3 contains 15 residues. Germline values: CDR1 SNHLY, CDR2 FYNNEI. V shed 4 bases and J 1 base; nucleotides not matched to a gene: 4. CDR3 bases: TGTGCCAGCAGTGCCGACAGGGAAAGCAATCAGCCCCAGCATTTT. This encodes CASSADRESNQPQHF.

V gene TRBV19 combines with J gene TRBJ1-2; possibly TRBD1 for D (5 bases). Trimming pared 5 bases from V and 4 bases from J, leaving 11 bases between. Germline CDR1 LNHDA, CDR2 SQIVND (reference sequence). There are 13 residues in the CDR3. The CDR3 reads CASSPGGTYGYTF. CDR3 bases: TGTGCCAGTAGTCCGGGGGGGACCTATGGCTACACCTTC.

V is TRBV5-1 and J is TRBJ2-3; unclear D gene. The CDR3 consists of 16 residues. CDR1 is SGHRS and CDR2 is YFSETQ in the germline V gene. Trimming removed 0 bases from V and 6 bases from J, with 17 bases in between. The CDR3 DNA reads as TGCGCCAGCAGCTTGGAGCGTCCTGGGTCGTGGGATACGCAGTATTTT. Amino acids: CASSLERPGSWDTQYF.

This clone was detected a few times. This chain joins TRBV13 and TRBJ2-3; perhaps TRBD2 as D (7 bases). Germline lookup yields CDR1 PRHDT and CDR2 FYEKMQ (reference sequence). This CDR3 has 16 amino acids. With 5 bases removed from V and 1 base from J, the gap between germline ends came to 16 bases. CDR3 residues: CASSPARGGRTDTQYF. The CDR3 DNA is TGTGCCAGCAGCCCAGCAAGGGGGGGGCGCACAGATACGCAGTATTTT. Complete variable domain (other parts from reference TRBV13 and TRBJ2-3): AAGVIQSPRHLIKEKRETATLKCYPIPRHDTVYWYQQGPGQDPQFLISFYEKMQSDKGSIPDRFSAQQFSDYHSELNMSSLELGDSALYFCASSPARGGRTDTQYFGPGTRLTVL.

CDR3: CASRDTTHYGYTF. CDR3 DNA sequence: TGTGCCAGCAGGGACACAACCCACTATGGCTACACCTTC. This sequence joins TRBV2 and TRBJ1-2; weak D call: TRBD1 (5 bases). Deletions cut 6 bases from V and 3 bases from J, with 11 bases between. This CDR3 comprises 13 residues. Germline V CDR1 and CDR2: SNHLY, FYNNEI. Full variable domain (remainder filled in from reference TRBV2 and TRBJ1-2): EPEVTQTPSHQVTQMGQEVILRCVPISNHLYFYWYRQILGQKVEFLVSFYNNEISEKSEIFDDQFSVERPDGSNFTLKIRSTKLEDSAMYFCASRDTTHYGYTFGSGTRLTVV.

The gene calls are TRBV19 and TRBJ1-2; D possibly corresponds to TRBD1 (6 bases). V lost 3 bases and J 6 bases, leaving 14 bases between the germline ends. The germline V gene encodes CDR1 LNHDA and CDR2 SQIVND (reference sequence). The CDR3 is 14 amino acids. In nucleotides, the CDR3 is TGTGCCAGTAGTATCCAATTACAGGGAGATGGCTACACCTTC. It codes for CASSIQLQGDGYTF.

The chain employs TRBV11-2 and TRBJ2-1; TRBD2 matches 11 bases. Germline lookup yields CDR1 SGHAT and CDR2 FQNNGV. The CDR3 has 19 residues. The V segment lost 4 bases and the J segment 1 base; nucleotides outside the gene matches: 12. The CDR3 nucleotides are TGTGCCAGCAGCTCCCAACTAGCGGGGGTCACCGGGTCCTACAATGAGCAGTTCTTC. Translated: CASSSQLAGVTGSYNEQFF.